The rows below give T cell receptor beta chains drawn from one sample of a study of monozygotic twins with inflammatory bowel disease. Following a re-call of the 5' RACE reads, TCRdb has one entry per CDR3 protein and lacks DNA. This sample contains approximately 400,000 distinct CDR3 sequences. Sample: blood. The receptors were sampled from a human donor with ulcerative colitis or Crohn's disease, or a healthy co-twin of an affected twin (not recorded which). Each CDR3 is given with its conserved first and last residue.

CDR3aa: CASSLAESGTLASYNSPLHF
v_gene: TRBV27
j_gene: TRBJ1-6

CDR3aa: CASSYTGGSSPLHF
v_gene: TRBV2
j_gene: TRBJ1-6

CDR3aa: CASSATILAFYNSPLHF
v_gene: TRBV6-1
j_gene: TRBJ1-6

CDR3aa: CASSFRAMTGPYSYNEQFF
v_gene: TRBV11-2
j_gene: TRBJ2-1

CDR3aa: CATSGGKIDEQFF
v_gene: TRBV24-1
j_gene: TRBJ2-1

CDR3aa: CARSQDLKAEDSNQPQHF
v_gene: TRBV4-2
j_gene: TRBJ1-5

CDR3aa: CASSLARGGRNYEQYF
v_gene: TRBV11-2
j_gene: TRBJ2-7

CDR3aa: CASSVSNQPQHF
v_gene: TRBV6-6
j_gene: TRBJ1-5

CDR3aa: CSNRSPGGFGTDTQYF
v_gene: TRBV29-1
j_gene: TRBJ2-3

CDR3aa: CASSLGESNTEAFF
v_gene: TRBV7-8
j_gene: TRBJ1-1

CDR3aa: CATSDWTGGTYEQYF
v_gene: TRBV24-1
j_gene: TRBJ2-7

CDR3aa: CASSDPGLLRSPYEQYF
v_gene: TRBV6-1
j_gene: TRBJ2-7

CDR3aa: CASSLKDRASYNEQFF
v_gene: TRBV7-3
j_gene: TRBJ2-1

CDR3aa: CASSRLGLRVSTDTQYF
v_gene: TRBV6-1
j_gene: TRBJ2-3

CDR3aa: CASSLDRGWNEQYF
v_gene: TRBV7-2
j_gene: TRBJ2-7

CDR3aa: CASSLAGSLSSYEQYF
v_gene: TRBV5-1
j_gene: TRBJ2-7

CDR3aa: CASSLAGTGQETQYF
v_gene: TRBV5-1
j_gene: TRBJ2-5

CDR3aa: CASSLHFGSTGTDTQYF
v_gene: TRBV5-1
j_gene: TRBJ2-3

CDR3aa: CASSTRRQGNTGELFF
v_gene: TRBV4-1
j_gene: TRBJ2-2

CDR3aa: CATSDPGQGIGELFF
v_gene: TRBV24-1
j_gene: TRBJ2-2

CDR3aa: CASSLGRSSGNTIYF
v_gene: TRBV11-3
j_gene: TRBJ1-3

CDR3aa: CASSPSASGGWQYF
v_gene: TRBV11-2
j_gene: TRBJ2-3

CDR3aa: CASSFRTSTDTQYF
v_gene: TRBV7-2
j_gene: TRBJ2-3

CDR3aa: CASRKPGGKNTDAFF
v_gene: TRBV11-2
j_gene: TRBJ1-1

CDR3aa: CASSLTGRLQFF
v_gene: TRBV5-1
j_gene: TRBJ2-1

CDR3aa: CASRLGGGHSYEQYF
v_gene: TRBV27
j_gene: TRBJ2-7

CDR3aa: CASSFDSINIQYF
v_gene: TRBV7-9
j_gene: TRBJ2-4